This is a list of T cell receptor beta chains from one sample in a study of T cell responses to AZD1222 COVID-19 vaccine. This table comes from immunoSEQ multiplex PCR, and its TCRdb copy is limited to in-frame clones, with some not included. Among some 100,000 clones listed, around nine tenths were seen once. The sequencing here drew on peripheral blood, taken on day 0 of AZD1222 vaccination. The source is an adult in good health. Both conserved end residues are trimmed from each CDR3.

v_call	j_call	cdr3_length	cdr3_aa
TRBV6-5	TRBJ2-2	13	ASRRDRGPTGELF
TRBV19	TRBJ2-6	12	ASNGGSGANVLT
TRBV7-9	TRBJ1-1	13	ASSLAGRGSTEAF
TRBV6-6	TRBJ2-5	11	ASRRDRKETQY
TRBV7-3	TRBJ1-6	12	ASSDPGRNSPLH
TRBV14	TRBJ2-3	13	ASSQDTSGSDTQY
TRBV5-6	TRBJ1-5	12	ASSLGAGDQPQH
TRBV11-2	TRBJ2-1	13	ASSLGGTGSGEQF
TRBV19	TRBJ1-1	13	ASSTNRDLNTEAF
TRBV25-1	TRBJ2-3	15	ASSDPLGLAGADTQY
TRBV6-2/TRBV6-3	TRBJ2-7	12	ASSLGMWPYEQY
TRBV20-1	TRBJ2-5	14	SACGLAGGQAETQY
TRBV4-3	TRBJ2-7	13	ASSPGRSFDREQY
TRBV6-5	TRBJ1-1	11	ASSYGQAAEAF
TRBV5-4	TRBJ2-1	14	ASSLPPGQDYNEQF
TRBV19	TRBJ2-1	13	ASSTPGRATNEQF
TRBV7-2	TRBJ2-3	14	ASSLASSGRSDTQY
TRBV9	TRBJ2-3	13	ASSVGGTYTDTQY
TRBV19	TRBJ2-7	12	ASSIGQGTYEQY
TRBV29-1	TRBJ2-2	12	SVQGEINTGELF
TRBV6-2/TRBV6-3	TRBJ2-1	14	ASSWTSGRAANEQF
TRBV5-4	TRBJ1-1	12	ASSLPGENTEAF
TRBV6-2/TRBV6-3	TRBJ1-5	13	ASSYAGQGYQPQH
TRBV28	TRBJ2-7	9	ASSGINEQY
TRBV25-1	TRBJ2-5	12	ASSPHRGAETQY
TRBV19	TRBJ1-1	12	ASSIDKGGTEAF
TRBV6-5	TRBJ1-1	12	ASSYTGRNTEAF
TRBV19	TRBJ2-6	14	ASSPRGGTGANVLT
TRBV5-8	TRBJ2-5	12	ASSLGRFQETQY
TRBV18	TRBJ2-2	13	ASSRFTGGTGELF
TRBV3-1/TRBV3-2	TRBJ2-7	12	ASSRGTYSYEQY
TRBV7-9	TRBJ1-1	11	ASSPSGETEAF
TRBV20-1	TRBJ2-7	9	SAATPSEQY
TRBV20-1	TRBJ1-2	7	STRQFYT
TRBV4-3	TRBJ2-1	11	ASSQETTREQF
TRBV18	TRBJ1-2	12	ASSPGIGNYGYT
TRBV3-1/TRBV3-2	TRBJ2-2	13	ASSQGLASTGELF
TRBV5-1	TRBJ2-7	13	ASRWADRSYYEQY
TRBV28	TRBJ1-2	11	ASIPGQGFGYT
TRBV28	TRBJ2-7	14	ASTQGGGSGTYEQY
TRBV18	TRBJ2-2	12	ASSTLENTGELF
TRBV5-8	TRBJ2-3	10	ASSSDRDTQY
TRBV28	TRBJ2-2	13	ASSTGDRWTGELF